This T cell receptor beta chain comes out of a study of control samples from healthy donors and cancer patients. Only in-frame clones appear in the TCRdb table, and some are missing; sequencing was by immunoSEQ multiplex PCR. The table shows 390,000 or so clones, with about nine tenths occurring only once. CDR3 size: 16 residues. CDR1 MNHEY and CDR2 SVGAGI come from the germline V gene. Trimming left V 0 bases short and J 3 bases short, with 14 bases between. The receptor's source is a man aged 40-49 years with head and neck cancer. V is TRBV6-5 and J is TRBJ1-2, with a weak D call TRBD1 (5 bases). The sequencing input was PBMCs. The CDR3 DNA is TGTGCCAGCAGTTACTCGGTGGACATGTCCTACTATGGCTACACCTTC. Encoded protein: CASSYSVDMSYYGYTF.